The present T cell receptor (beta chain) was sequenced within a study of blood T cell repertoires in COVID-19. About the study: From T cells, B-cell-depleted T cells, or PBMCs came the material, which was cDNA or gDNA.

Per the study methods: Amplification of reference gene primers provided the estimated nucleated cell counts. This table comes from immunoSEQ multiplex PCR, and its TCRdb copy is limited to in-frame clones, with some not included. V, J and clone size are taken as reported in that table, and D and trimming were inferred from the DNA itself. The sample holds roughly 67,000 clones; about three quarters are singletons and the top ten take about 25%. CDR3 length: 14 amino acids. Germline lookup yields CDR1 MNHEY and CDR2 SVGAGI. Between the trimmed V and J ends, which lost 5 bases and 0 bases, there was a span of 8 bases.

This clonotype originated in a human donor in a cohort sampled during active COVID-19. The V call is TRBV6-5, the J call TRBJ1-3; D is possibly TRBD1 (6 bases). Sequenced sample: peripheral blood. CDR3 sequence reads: CASSRTVSGNTIYF. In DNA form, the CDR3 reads TGTGCCAGCAGTAGGACAGTCTCTGGAAACACCATATATTTT.